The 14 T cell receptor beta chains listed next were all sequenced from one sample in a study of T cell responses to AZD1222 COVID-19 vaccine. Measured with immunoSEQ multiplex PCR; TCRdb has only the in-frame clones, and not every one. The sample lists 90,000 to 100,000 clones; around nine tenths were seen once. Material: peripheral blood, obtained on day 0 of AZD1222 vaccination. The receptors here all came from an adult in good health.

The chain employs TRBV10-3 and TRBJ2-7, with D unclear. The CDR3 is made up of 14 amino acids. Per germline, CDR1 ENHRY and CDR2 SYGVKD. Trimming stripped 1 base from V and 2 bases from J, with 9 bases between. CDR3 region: CAISELQGAYEQYF. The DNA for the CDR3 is TGTGCCATCAGTGAGTTGCAAGGCGCCTACGAGCAGTACTTC.

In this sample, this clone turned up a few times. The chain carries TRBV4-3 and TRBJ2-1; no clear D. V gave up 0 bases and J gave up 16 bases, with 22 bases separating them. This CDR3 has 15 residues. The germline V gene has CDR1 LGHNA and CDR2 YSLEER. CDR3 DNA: TGCGCCAGCAGCCAAGATGGCGTGGGATCCAGATCGCTATTCTTC. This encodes CASSQDGVGSRSLFF.

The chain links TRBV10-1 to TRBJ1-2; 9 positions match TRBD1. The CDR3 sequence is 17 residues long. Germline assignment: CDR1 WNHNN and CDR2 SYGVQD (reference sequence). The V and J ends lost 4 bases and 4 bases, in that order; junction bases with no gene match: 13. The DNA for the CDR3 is TGCGCCAGCAGTGGTAAAAACTTACAGGGGGCGGGCTATGGCTACACCTTC. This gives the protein CASSGKNLQGAGYGYTF.

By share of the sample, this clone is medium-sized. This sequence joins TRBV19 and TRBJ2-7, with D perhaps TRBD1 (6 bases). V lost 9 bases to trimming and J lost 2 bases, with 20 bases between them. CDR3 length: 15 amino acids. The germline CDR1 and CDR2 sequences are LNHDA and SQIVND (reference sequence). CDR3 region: CASSLPSGGTYEQYF. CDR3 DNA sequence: TGTGCCAGCTCCCTCCCTTCTGGGGGCACCTACGAGCAGTACTTC. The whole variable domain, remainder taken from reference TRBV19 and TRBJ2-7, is DGGITQSPKYLFRKEGQNVTLSCEQNLNHDAMYWYRQDPGQGLRLIYYSQIVNDFQKGDIAEGYSVSREKKESFPLTVTSAQKNPTAFYLCASSLPSGGTYEQYFGPGTRLTVT.

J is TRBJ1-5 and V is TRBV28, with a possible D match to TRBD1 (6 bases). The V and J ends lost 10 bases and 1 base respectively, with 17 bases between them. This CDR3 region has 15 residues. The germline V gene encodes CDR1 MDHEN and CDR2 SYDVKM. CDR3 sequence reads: CATKDPGESNQPQHF. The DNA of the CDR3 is TGTGCCACCAAGGACCCAGGGGAAAGCAATCAGCCCCAGCATTTT.

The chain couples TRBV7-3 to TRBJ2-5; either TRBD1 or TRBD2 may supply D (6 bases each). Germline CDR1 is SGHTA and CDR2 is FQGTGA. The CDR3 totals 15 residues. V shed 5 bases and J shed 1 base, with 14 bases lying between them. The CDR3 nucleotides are TGTGCCAGCAGCCCCAATGGGGGGCTCCAAGAGACCCAGTACTTC. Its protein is CASSPNGGLQETQYF.

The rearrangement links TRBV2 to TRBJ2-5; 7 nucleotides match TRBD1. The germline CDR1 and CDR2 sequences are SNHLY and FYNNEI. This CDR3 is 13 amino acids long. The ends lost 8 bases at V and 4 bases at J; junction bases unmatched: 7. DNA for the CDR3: TGTGCCAGCGAAAGGACAGGCGGAGAGACCCAGTACTTC. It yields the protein CASERTGGETQYF.

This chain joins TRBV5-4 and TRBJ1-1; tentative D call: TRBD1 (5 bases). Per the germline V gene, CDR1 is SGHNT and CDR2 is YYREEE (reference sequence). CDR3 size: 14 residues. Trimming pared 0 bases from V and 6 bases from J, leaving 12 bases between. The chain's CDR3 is CASSLVRGDSEAFF. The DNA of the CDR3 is TGTGCCAGCAGCTTGGTGCGGGGGGATTCTGAAGCTTTCTTT.

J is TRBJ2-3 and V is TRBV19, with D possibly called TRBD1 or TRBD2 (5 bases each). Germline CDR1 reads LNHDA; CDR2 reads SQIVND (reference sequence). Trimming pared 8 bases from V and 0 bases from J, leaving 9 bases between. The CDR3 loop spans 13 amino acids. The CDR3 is CASDSGSTDTQYF. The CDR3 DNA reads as TGTGCCAGTGACAGCGGAAGCACAGATACGCAGTATTTT.

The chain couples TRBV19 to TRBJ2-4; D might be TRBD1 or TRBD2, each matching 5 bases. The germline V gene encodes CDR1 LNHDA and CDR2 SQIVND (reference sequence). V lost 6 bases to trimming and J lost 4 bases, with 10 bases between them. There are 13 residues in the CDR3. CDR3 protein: CASSPEGKNIQYF. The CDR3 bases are TGTGCCAGTAGCCCAGAGGGGAAAAACATTCAGTACTTC.

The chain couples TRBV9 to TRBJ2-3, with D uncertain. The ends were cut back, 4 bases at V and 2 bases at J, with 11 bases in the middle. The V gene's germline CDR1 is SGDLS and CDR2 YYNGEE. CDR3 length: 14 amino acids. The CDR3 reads CASSPGPPTDTQYF. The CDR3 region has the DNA TGTGCCAGCAGCCCAGGTCCCCCCACAGATACGCAGTATTTT.

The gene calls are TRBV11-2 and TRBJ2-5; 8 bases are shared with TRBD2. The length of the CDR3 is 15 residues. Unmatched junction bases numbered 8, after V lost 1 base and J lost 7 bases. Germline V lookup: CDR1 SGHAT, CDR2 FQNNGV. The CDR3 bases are TGTGCCAGCAGCTTAGCGGGGGGGCCTTCCAGGACCCAGTACTTC. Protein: CASSLAGGPSRTQYF.

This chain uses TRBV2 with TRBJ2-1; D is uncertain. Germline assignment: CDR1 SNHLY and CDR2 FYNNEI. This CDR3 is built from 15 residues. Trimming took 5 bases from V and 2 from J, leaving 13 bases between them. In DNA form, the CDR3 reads TGTGCCAGCAGTCCCAGCGTAAGCCCCTACAATGAGCAGTTCTTC. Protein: CASSPSVSPYNEQFF.

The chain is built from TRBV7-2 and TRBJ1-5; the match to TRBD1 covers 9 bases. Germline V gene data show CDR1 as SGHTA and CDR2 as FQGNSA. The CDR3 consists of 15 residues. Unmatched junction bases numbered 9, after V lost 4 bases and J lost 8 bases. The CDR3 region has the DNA TGTGCCAGCAGCTCAGGTCCCGGGACAGGGAAGCCCCAGCATTTT. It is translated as CASSSGPGTGKPQHF.